Listed below are T cell receptor beta chains from one sample, sequenced in a study of OX40 agonist ivuxolimab in advanced cancers. Produced via immunoSEQ multiplex PCR; TCRdb's table is partial and in-frame only. The profile shows 50,000 or so clones, 80% to 90% of them singletons. This specimen was CD4+ or CD8+ T cells sorted from blood, taken in a trial of the OX40 agonist ivuxolimab. All receptors come from an adult with an advanced solid tumor such as melanoma, head and neck, liver or kidney cancer. CDR3s include the opening cysteine and the closing phenylalanine or tryptophan. A D gene is named only where the DNA matches it firmly. Size tells how often a clone was seen (once, few, many) or the class of an expanded clone, and some rows leave it out.

>TRBJ2-1|TRBV7-2|-|few|15
TGTGCCAGCAGCTTAGGTGGCTCCCTTTACAATGAGCAGTTCTTC
CASSLGGSLYNEQFF
>TRBJ1-6|TRBV4-1|-|-|14
TGCGCCAGCAGCCAAGTTATTTATAATTCACCCCTCCACTTT
CASSQVIYNSPLHF
>TRBJ2-7|TRBV29-1|-|-|13
TGCAGCGTTGAAGATCGCAAAGACTACGAGCAGTACTTC
CSVEDRKDYEQYF
>TRBJ2-3|TRBV30|-|once|11
TGTGCCTGGAGTGGGACAGATACGCAGTATTTT
CAWSGTDTQYF
>TRBJ2-2|TRBV9|-|-|17
TGTGCCAGCAGTACCTTATCGGGACGGAGTGGAACCGGGGAGCTGTTTTTT
CASSTLSGRSGTGELFF
>TRBJ1-2|TRBV18|-|-|17
TGTGCCAGCTCACCACCCCTTAGGGGGAAGTCAAACTATGGCTACACCTTC
CASSPPLRGKSNYGYTF
>TRBJ1-2|TRBV29-1|-|-|14
TGCAGCGTTCCCCGTGGGGGGCGAGGTTATGGCTACACCTTC
CSVPRGGRGYGYTF
>TRBJ2-7|TRBV28|-|-|13
TGTGCCAGCGGACCGGGACATTTATACGAGCAGTACTTC
CASGPGHLYEQYF
>TRBJ2-7|TRBV6-1|-|-|15
TGTGCCAGCAGTGAAATTAGCGGTCTGTTCTACGAGCAGTACTTC
CASSEISGLFYEQYF
>TRBJ2-7|TRBV23-1|TRBD1|-|16
TGCGCCAGCAGTCAGGCCTTACACAGGGGGCTACCATGGGAGTACTTC
CASSQALHRGLPWEYF
>TRBJ2-5|TRBV2|TRBD1|-|14
TGTGCCGATTCCCGACAGGGTACAGGGGAGACCCAGTACTTC
CADSRQGTGETQYF
>TRBJ1-1|TRBV7-8|-|-|16
TGTGCCAGCAGCTTAGTTCAGGGGAGAAAGAACACTGAAGCTTTCTTT
CASSLVQGRKNTEAFF
>TRBJ2-7|TRBV5-1|-|-|14
TGCGCCAGCAGCTATGACACATACTCCTACGAGCAGTACTTC
CASSYDTYSYEQYF
>TRBJ2-5|TRBV28|-|-|15
TGTGCCAGCCTGCCACCCGGGACGGAGCAAGAGACCCAGTACTTC
CASLPPGTEQETQYF
>TRBJ1-3|TRBV28|-|-|14
TGTGCCAGCAGTTTTCCCCTCTCTGGAAACACCATATATTTT
CASSFPLSGNTIYF